This T cell receptor beta chain was captured by sequencing in a study of T cells after posttransplantation cyclophosphamide. The germline CDR1 and CDR2 sequences are ENHRY and SYGVKD. CDR3 length equals 13 residues. The V and J ends lost 2 bases and 4 bases respectively, with 8 bases between them. Libraries were prepared by immunoSEQ multiplex PCR; TCRdb keeps only in-frame clonotypes and omits some of them. The repertoire consists of roughly 21,000 clones, with roughly 98% occurring once and the leading ten covering around 0.13%. This clonotype was obtained from a man aged 35 to 55 in good health, CMV-negative, and a related stem cell transplant donor. This chain uses TRBV10-3 with TRBJ1-2; no clear D. Sequencing was performed on naive CD8+ T cells sorted from PBMCs. Here the CDR3 reads CAISEDIPYGYTF. The CDR3 bases are TGTGCCATCAGTGAGGACATCCCCTATGGCTACACCTTC.